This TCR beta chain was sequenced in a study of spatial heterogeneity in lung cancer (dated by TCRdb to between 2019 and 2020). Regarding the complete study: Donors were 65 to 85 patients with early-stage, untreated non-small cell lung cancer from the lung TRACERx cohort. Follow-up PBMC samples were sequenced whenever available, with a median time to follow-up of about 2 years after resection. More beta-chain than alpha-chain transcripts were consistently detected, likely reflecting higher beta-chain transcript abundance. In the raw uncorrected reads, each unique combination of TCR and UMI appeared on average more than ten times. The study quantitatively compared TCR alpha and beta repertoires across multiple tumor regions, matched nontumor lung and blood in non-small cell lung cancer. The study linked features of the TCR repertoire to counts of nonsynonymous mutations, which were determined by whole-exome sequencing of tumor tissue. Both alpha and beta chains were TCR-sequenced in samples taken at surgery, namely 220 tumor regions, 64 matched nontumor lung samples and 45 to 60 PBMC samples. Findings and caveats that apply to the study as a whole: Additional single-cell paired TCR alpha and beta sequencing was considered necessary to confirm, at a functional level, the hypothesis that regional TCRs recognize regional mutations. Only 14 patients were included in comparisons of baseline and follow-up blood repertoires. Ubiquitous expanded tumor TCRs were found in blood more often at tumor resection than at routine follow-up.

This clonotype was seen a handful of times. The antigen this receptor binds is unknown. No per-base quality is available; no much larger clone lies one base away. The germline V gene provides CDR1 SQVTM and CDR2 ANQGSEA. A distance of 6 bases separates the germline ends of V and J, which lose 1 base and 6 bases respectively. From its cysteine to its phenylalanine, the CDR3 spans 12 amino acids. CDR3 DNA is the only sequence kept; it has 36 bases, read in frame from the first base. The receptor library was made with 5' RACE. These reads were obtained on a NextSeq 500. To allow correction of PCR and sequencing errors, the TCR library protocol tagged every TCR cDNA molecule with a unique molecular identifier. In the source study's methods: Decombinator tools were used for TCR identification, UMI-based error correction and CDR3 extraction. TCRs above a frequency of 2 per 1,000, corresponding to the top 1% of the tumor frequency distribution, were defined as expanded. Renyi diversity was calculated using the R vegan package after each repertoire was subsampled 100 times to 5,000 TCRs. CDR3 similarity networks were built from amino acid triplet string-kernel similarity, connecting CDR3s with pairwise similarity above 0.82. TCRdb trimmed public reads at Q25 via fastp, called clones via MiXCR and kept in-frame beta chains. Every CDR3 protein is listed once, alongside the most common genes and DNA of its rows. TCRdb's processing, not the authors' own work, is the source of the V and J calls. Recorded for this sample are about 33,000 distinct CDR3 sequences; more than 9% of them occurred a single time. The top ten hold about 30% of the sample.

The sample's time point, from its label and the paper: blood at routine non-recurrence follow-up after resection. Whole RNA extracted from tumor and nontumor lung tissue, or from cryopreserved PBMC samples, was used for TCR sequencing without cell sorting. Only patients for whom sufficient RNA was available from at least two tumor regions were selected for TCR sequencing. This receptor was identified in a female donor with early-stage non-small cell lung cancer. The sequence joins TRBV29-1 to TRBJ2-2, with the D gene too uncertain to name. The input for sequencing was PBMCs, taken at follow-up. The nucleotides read TGCAGCGTTGAAGGGAATCCCGGGGAGCTGTTTTTT. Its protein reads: CSVEGNPGELFF.